This record looks at one TCR beta chain sequence and its context. This CDR3 comprises 14 residues. The germline V gene encodes CDR1 SGHDT and CDR2 YYEEEE. Trimming pared 4 bases from V and 7 bases from J, leaving 15 bases between. These data are taken from a study of blood T cell repertoires in COVID-19. Overall study context: The cDNA or gDNA used as material had been derived from T cells, B-cell-depleted T cells, or PBMCs.

The data were produced by immunoSEQ multiplex PCR, yet TCRdb's version contains in-frame clones alone and is incomplete. The data contain fewer than 200,000 clones, around 83% of them singletons. The participants were between about 18 and 100 years old and came from under 25 US areas. Participant reports of clinical history set cohort assignment. This rearrangement joins TRBV5-6 to TRBJ1-5; the D gene is possibly TRBD1 (6 bases). This TCR came from a woman between 45 and 65 years old in a cohort exposed to, infected with or recovered from COVID-19 (not recorded which). The sequencing sample was made of PBMCs or T cells enriched from blood (not recorded which). CDR3 in DNA: TGTGCCAGCAGCGGGCAGGGGTTGAGCCAGCCCCAGCATTTT. This gives the protein CASSGQGLSQPQHF.